This T cell receptor (beta chain) is from a study of vaccination and CD4 T cells after COVID-19. Findings and caveats of the study: It was found that, in convalescent patients, 304 of 307 vaccine-specific clones were spike mono-reactive.

The treatment denotes: approximately nine-day PBMC culture with coronavirus spike peptide pools or control peptides (ViraFEST assay). Per the germline V gene, CDR1 is SGHTA and CDR2 is FQGNSA. Trimming cost V 5 bases and J 5 bases; bases outside gene matches: 11. The CDR3 covers 15 residues. The Oncomine TCR Beta short-read assay sequenced DNA from cultured CD4+ T cells. Using its own MiXCR run on the PCR reads, TCRdb lists one record per CDR3 protein. Of 21,000 or so distinct CDR3 sequences listed, under 80% are singletons. This clonotype was seen a handful of times. Its cognate antigen is unknown. The sequence was collected from a human donor who had recovered from COVID-19. V and J are TRBV7-2 and TRBJ2-7; 8 nucleotides align to TRBD1. The sample consisted of CD4+ T cells from blood, cultured in vitro. The chain's CDR3 is CASSQGGAGGDEQYF. The CDR3 bases are TGTGCCAGCAGCCAAGGCGGGGCAGGGGGCGACGAGCAGTACTTC.